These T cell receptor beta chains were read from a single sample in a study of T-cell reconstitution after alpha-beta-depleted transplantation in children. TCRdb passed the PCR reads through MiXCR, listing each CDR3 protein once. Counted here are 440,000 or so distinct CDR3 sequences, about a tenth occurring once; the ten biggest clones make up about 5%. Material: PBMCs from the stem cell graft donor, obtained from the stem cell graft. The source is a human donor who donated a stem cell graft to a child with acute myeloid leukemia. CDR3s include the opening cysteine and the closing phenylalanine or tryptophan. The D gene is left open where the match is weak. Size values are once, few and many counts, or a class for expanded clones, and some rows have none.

TGTGCCAGCAGCACGACCTACGAGCAGTACTTC CASSTTYEQYF NA TRBV7-2 many TRBJ2-7
TGTGCCAGCAGTGGGGATAGGCAAAACCCCAATAAAAACAATGAGCAGTTCTTC CASSGDRQNPNKNNEQFF NA TRBV25-1 NA TRBJ2-1
TGCAGTGCTAGCAGACTAGCGGGAGGCCTCTACAATGAGCAGTTCTTC CSASRLAGGLYNEQFF TRBD2 TRBV20-1 many TRBJ2-1
TGTGCCATCAGTGACCCGGGACGACTCAGCACAGATACGCAGTATTTT CAISDPGRLSTDTQYF NA TRBV10-3 many TRBJ2-3
TGCAGTGCTAGGGAAAGAAACTCTGGGGCCAACGTCCTGACTTTC CSARERNSGANVLTF NA TRBV20-1 few TRBJ2-6
TGTGCCAGCAGTCCCGAGACAGGGAGGAGTGAGCAGTTCTTC CASSPETGRSEQFF NA TRBV6-1 few TRBJ2-1
TGTGCCAGCATCGATAGCGGGGGGGCCTACAATGAGCAGTTCTTC CASIDSGGAYNEQFF TRBD2 TRBV7-9 NA TRBJ2-1
TGTGCCACCGGGACAGGGTCCTACGAGCAGTACTTC CATGTGSYEQYF TRBD1 TRBV2 few TRBJ2-7
TGTGCCAGCAGACCTTACGCCGGATACACAGATCCGCAGTATTTT CASRPYAGYTDPQYF NA TRBV6-1 NA TRBJ2-3
TGCGCCAGCAGCCAAGTTGGGCTAGCGGGATCCTACGAGCAGTACTTC CASSQVGLAGSYEQYF TRBD2 TRBV4-1 NA TRBJ2-7
TGCGCCAGCAGCTTGGACGGGGGAGGCAATTCACCCCTCCACTTT CASSLDGGGNSPLHF NA TRBV5-1 few TRBJ1-6
TGTGCCAGCAGCCTGGGGTACAGAGAGACCCAGTACTTC CASSLGYRETQYF NA TRBV7-3 many TRBJ2-5
TGTGCCAGCAGCTCGGGGGCGGGCGGAAAACTGTTTTTT CASSSGAGGKLFF NA TRBV7-9 few TRBJ1-4
TGCGCCAGCAGCTGGGGGACCCCAGGGAATTATGAGCAGTTCTTC CASSWGTPGNYEQFF NA TRBV5-1 many TRBJ2-1
TGTGCCAGCAGTTTATCCTTGGCATCTGAAGCTTTCTTT CASSLSLASEAFF NA TRBV27 few TRBJ1-1
TGTGCCACCCGACAGGGGAAGGGCCAAGAGACCCAGTACTTC CATRQGKGQETQYF TRBD1 TRBV2 NA TRBJ2-5
TGCAGCGTTTCCTGGACGGCAGATACGCAGTATTTT CSVSWTADTQYF NA TRBV29-1 few TRBJ2-3
TGTGCCAGCAGTTGGGGTCAGTCATCGGGTAGCAATCAGCCCCAGCATTTT CASSWGQSSGSNQPQHF NA TRBV2 NA TRBJ1-5
TGTGCCAGCAGTTGGCAGGGGTCCTATAATTCACCCCTCCACTTT CASSWQGSYNSPLHF NA TRBV12-3/TRBV12-4 NA TRBJ1-6
TGCAGCGTTGAAACTACCAACCCTGGACAGAGCTACTATGGCTACACCTTC CSVETTNPGQSYYGYTF NA TRBV29-1 NA TRBJ1-2
TGTGCCAGCAGCACCTTCCGCGGACAGGGAAAAGCTCACAATGAGCAGTTCTTC CASSTFRGQGKAHNEQFF TRBD1 TRBV7-6 few TRBJ2-1
TGCAGCGTTGTCAGAATTAACGTCCCTCGTCAGTTCTTC CSVVRINVPRQFF NA TRBV29-1 NA TRBJ2-1
TGTGCCTTCAGTTTCGGCGATCTGGAGACCCAGTACTTC CAFSFGDLETQYF NA TRBV6-4 NA TRBJ2-5
TGCGCCAGCAGCTTGGCCCTAGCGGGGGGCGGAGATACGCAGTATTTT CASSLALAGGGDTQYF TRBD2 TRBV5-1 few TRBJ2-3
TGTGCCAGCAGCCAAGATGGAGGGACTAGACAAGAGACCCAGTACTTC CASSQDGGTRQETQYF TRBD2 TRBV4-2 few TRBJ2-5
TGCGCCAGCAGCCAAGATGGACTAGCGGGAATTACGATCTACAATGAGCAGTTCTTC CASSQDGLAGITIYNEQFF TRBD2 TRBV4-1 few TRBJ2-1
TGTGCCAGCAGCCCCACGGACAGGGTTCGGTTTTTT CASSPTDRVRFF TRBD1 TRBV12-3/TRBV12-4 NA TRBJ1-4
TGTGCCAGCAGCATCACAGGGGGCGATTACGAGCAGTACTTC CASSITGGDYEQYF TRBD1 TRBV6-2/TRBV6-3 few TRBJ2-7
TGCGCCAGCGACCCGGAAGCTTTCTTT CASDPEAFF NA TRBV5-1 many TRBJ1-1
TGCAGTGCTAGAGACTTCCGGGACCCAAGGGATCGGGGCTACACCTTC CSARDFRDPRDRGYTF NA TRBV20-1 NA TRBJ1-2
TGTGCCAGCAGCGCTATGCCGGGACAGGGGCGCACTGAAGCTTTCTTT CASSAMPGQGRTEAFF TRBD1 TRBV7-6 few TRBJ1-1
TGTGCCAGCAGCAACGGACAGGGCGTATATGGCTACACCTTC CASSNGQGVYGYTF TRBD1 TRBV12-3/TRBV12-4 NA TRBJ1-2
TGTGCCAGCAGCTTAGTGGGAACAAAGTCCGGGACCGAGACCTATGGCTACACCTTC CASSLVGTKSGTETYGYTF NA TRBV7-6 NA TRBJ1-2
TGCGCCAGCAGCTTGAACGGAGCTCGCACAGATACGCAGTATTTT CASSLNGARTDTQYF NA TRBV5-1 NA TRBJ2-3
TGCAGTGCTCCCGGTGGCACTGAAGCTTTCTTT CSAPGGTEAFF NA TRBV20-1 many TRBJ1-1
TGTGCCAGCACCCCACAGGGGACTGGGAATTCACCCCTCCACTTT CASTPQGTGNSPLHF TRBD1 TRBV2 NA TRBJ1-6
TGCGCCAGCAGCACTCGGACAGGGGCGAACACCGGGGAGCTGTTTTTT CASSTRTGANTGELFF TRBD1 TRBV5-1 few TRBJ2-2
TGTGCCAGCAGCTCGCCTAGCAACCAAGAGACCCAGTACTTC CASSSPSNQETQYF NA TRBV5-5 few TRBJ2-5
TGTGCCAGCAGCTTAGCGACAGAGACCTATGGCTACACCTTC CASSLATETYGYTF NA TRBV7-9 few TRBJ1-2
TGCGCCAGCAGCCATGGTTTTCGTCCGAGCACAGATACGCAGTATTTT CASSHGFRPSTDTQYF NA TRBV5-1 NA TRBJ2-3
TGTGCCAGCAGCCCAGCGTGGGGCCGCTCCTACGAGCAGTACTTC CASSPAWGRSYEQYF NA TRBV7-2 few TRBJ2-7
TGCAGTGCTAGCTTCCAGGGGGACACTGAAGCTTTCTTT CSASFQGDTEAFF TRBD1 TRBV20-1 NA TRBJ1-1
TGCAGTGCTAGTGAGACGCCTGGGAATACGCAGTATTTT CSASETPGNTQYF NA TRBV20-1 many TRBJ2-3